One and the same sample provided the 19 T cell receptor beta chains below, sequenced in a study of blood T cell repertoires in COVID-19. Sequencing used immunoSEQ multiplex PCR; TCRdb keeps in-frame clones, though not all of them. The data hold around 100,000 clones, with 85% observed a single time. The sequenced sample consisted of peripheral blood. The source of these receptors is a human donor in a cohort sampled during active COVID-19.

Worth noting for this clone: This specimen includes other DNA sequences encoding the same CDR3. CDR3 DNA: TGTGCCAGCAGTGCGTCCGGGTACGAGCAGTACTTC. Encoded protein: CASSASGYEQYF. The chain recombines TRBV2 with TRBJ2-7; D gene ambiguous. V dropped 4 bases and J dropped 4 bases, with 8 bases sitting between them. The CDR3 runs to 12 residues. Germline assignment: CDR1 SNHLY and CDR2 FYNNEI. The complete variable domain, with remaining parts taken from reference TRBV2 and TRBJ2-7, reads EPEVTQTPSHQVTQMGQEVILRCVPISNHLYFYWYRQILGQKVEFLVSFYNNEISEKSEIFDDQFSVERPDGSNFTLKIRSTKLEDSAMYFCASSASGYEQYFGPGTRLTVT.

This clone was recorded once. The chain carries TRBV27 and TRBJ2-7; TRBD1 matches 10 bases. Germline lookup yields CDR1 MNHEY and CDR2 SMNVEV (reference sequence). The CDR3 extends over 14 amino acids. V lost 5 bases to trimming and J lost 5 bases; unmatched junction nucleotides: 6. The CDR3 here is CASSVRQGAHEQYF. CDR3 sequence (DNA): TGTGCCAGCAGTGTTCGACAGGGGGCACACGAGCAGTACTTC.

This chain joins TRBV6-6 and TRBJ1-5, with 11 bases lining up with TRBD1. J was trimmed by 9 bases and V by 2 bases; bases with no gene match: 9. Per germline, CDR1 MNHNY and CDR2 SVGAGI (reference sequence). This CDR3 region has 16 residues. The CDR3 region is CASSYGVGTGGSPQHF. The CDR3 nucleotides are TGTGCCAGCAGTTACGGGGTCGGGACAGGGGGATCGCCCCAGCATTTT.

This sequence joins TRBV7-2 and TRBJ2-2; 7 bases align to TRBD1. Per germline, CDR1 SGHTA and CDR2 FQGNSA. This CDR3 is built from 15 residues. J gave up 5 bases and V 4 bases, and 7 bases lay outside the gene matches. CDR3 residues: CASSSLGQLTGELFF. CDR3 in DNA: TGTGCCAGCAGCTCGTTGGGACAGTTAACCGGGGAGCTGTTTTTT.

The chain carries TRBV11-2 and TRBJ1-2; D is ambiguous. The germline V gene encodes CDR1 SGHAT and CDR2 FQNNGV. The length of the CDR3 is 12 residues. Trimming cost V 4 bases and J 5 bases, with 8 bases left between them. Written as DNA, the CDR3 is TGTGCCAGCAGCTCCGGGAATTATGGCTACACCTTC. Its protein is CASSSGNYGYTF. The full variable domain, completed using reference TRBV11-2 and TRBJ1-2, is EAGVAQSPRYKIIEKRQSVAFWCNPISGHATLYWYQQILGQGPKLLIQFQNNGVVDDSQLPKDRFSAERLKGVDSTLKIQPAKLEDSAVYLCASSSGNYGYTFGSGTRLTVV.

This clone has only a few counts. The chain has TRBV9 and TRBJ1-1, with D uncertain. CDR3 size: 12 residues. V was trimmed by 5 bases and J by 6 bases, leaving 11 bases between them. CDR1 and CDR2 from the germline V gene are SGDLS and YYNGEE. CDR3: CASRGEEAEAFF. CDR3 coding DNA: TGTGCCAGCAGGGGAGAGGAGGCTGAAGCTTTCTTT.

The CDR3 sequence: CASSISGNSAYEQYF. The DNA for the CDR3 is TGCGCCAGCAGCATATCAGGGAATTCAGCCTACGAGCAGTACTTC. The rearrangement links TRBV5-1 to TRBJ2-7, with D tentatively TRBD1 (5 bases). The V end was cut by 4 bases, the J end by 2 bases, with 16 bases between. This CDR3 comprises 15 residues. The germline V gene has CDR1 SGHRS and CDR2 YFSETQ. The complete variable domain, with remaining parts taken from reference TRBV5-1 and TRBJ2-7, reads KAGVTQTPRYLIKTRGQQVTLSCSPISGHRSVSWYQQTPGQGLQFLFEYFSETQRNKGNFPGRFSGRQFSNSRSEMNVSTLELGDSALYLCASSISGNSAYEQYFGPGTRLTVT.

The chain recombines TRBV11-2 with TRBJ1-6; weak D call: TRBD1 (6 bases). The germline V gene has CDR1 SGHAT and CDR2 FQNNGV. Between the trimmed V and J ends, which lost 7 bases and 7 bases, there was a span of 14 bases. This CDR3 has 14 residues. CDR3 DNA sequence: TGTGCCAGCAACCTAGGGGGACTAAATTCACCCCTCCACTTT. Amino acid sequence: CASNLGGLNSPLHF. Full variable domain (outside the CDR3, taken from reference TRBV11-2 and TRBJ1-6): EAGVAQSPRYKIIEKRQSVAFWCNPISGHATLYWYQQILGQGPKLLIQFQNNGVVDDSQLPKDRFSAERLKGVDSTLKIQPAKLEDSAVYLCASNLGGLNSPLHFGNGTRLTVT.

This rearrangement joins TRBV9 to TRBJ2-3; the D gene is possibly TRBD2 (6 bases). CDR3 length: 15 residues. Trimming cost V 2 bases and J 0 bases, with 10 bases left between them. Germline lookup yields CDR1 SGDLS and CDR2 YYNGEE. The chain's CDR3 is CASSVEGRSTDTQYF. In DNA, the CDR3 is TGTGCCAGCAGCGTGGAGGGCCGAAGCACAGATACGCAGTATTTT.

The V gene is TRBV9, the J gene TRBJ1-5, with D possibly being TRBD1 (5 bases). Germline values: CDR1 SGDLS, CDR2 YYNGEE. V lost 0 bases, J lost 0 bases, and 13 bases lay in between. The CDR3 length is 17 residues. The CDR3 bases are TGTGCCAGCAGCGTAGGTGGAGGGGCTTATAGCAATCAGCCCCAGCATTTT. It is translated as CASSVGGGAYSNQPQHF. The full variable domain, completed using reference TRBV9 and TRBJ1-5, is DSGVTQTPKHLITATGQRVTLRCSPRSGDLSVYWYQQSLDQGLQFLIQYYNGEERAKGNILERFSAQQFPDLHSELNLSSLELGDSALYFCASSVGGGAYSNQPQHFGDGTRLSIL.

This chain joins TRBV7-2 and TRBJ2-7; 11 bases map to TRBD2. Trimming at V came to 3 bases and at J to 6 bases, leaving 7 bases not matched to a gene. Germline CDR1 SGHTA, CDR2 FQGNSA. This CDR3 has 15 residues. Here the CDR3 reads CASSFRLAGKFEQYF. As DNA, the CDR3 is TGTGCCAGCAGCTTTCGACTAGCGGGAAAATTCGAGCAGTACTTC.

This chain links TRBV5-1 with TRBJ2-7; D is perhaps TRBD2 (6 bases). CDR3 length equals 14 residues. The V and J ends lost 3 bases and 3 bases respectively, with 13 bases between them. In germline, CDR1 is SGHRS, CDR2 YFSETQ. The CDR3 spells CASSWEDGNYEQYF. The CDR3 coding sequence is TGCGCCAGCAGCTGGGAGGACGGCAACTACGAGCAGTACTTC. The entire variable domain, with the rest obtained from reference TRBV5-1 and TRBJ2-7, is as follows: KAGVTQTPRYLIKTRGQQVTLSCSPISGHRSVSWYQQTPGQGLQFLFEYFSETQRNKGNFPGRFSGRQFSNSRSEMNVSTLELGDSALYLCASSWEDGNYEQYFGPGTRLTVT.

This chain joins TRBV18 and TRBJ1-1, with D possibly being TRBD1 (6 bases). The CDR3 is 14 residues long. V was clipped by 3 bases and J by 3 bases, with 11 bases between them. Per the germline V gene, CDR1 is KGHSH and CDR2 is LQKENI. In DNA, the CDR3 is TGTGCCAGCTCACCTTTGGCAGGGGACACTGAAGCTTTCTTT. Its translation: CASSPLAGDTEAFF.

The chain combines TRBV19 with TRBJ1-5; TRBD1 might be the D (6 bases). The CDR3 length is 14 residues. Germline values: CDR1 LNHDA, CDR2 SQIVND (reference sequence). The V and J ends lost 7 bases and 7 bases respectively, with 17 bases between them. The CDR3 DNA is TGTGCCAGTAAAGAAACAGGGTTCGGCCAGCCCCAGCATTTT. Translation gives CASKETGFGQPQHF.

In DNA, the CDR3 is TGTGCCAGCAGCTTAGACTTCAGCGGGGCTTCCTACGAGCAGTACTTC. Amino acids: CASSLDFSGASYEQYF. V is TRBV11-2 and J is TRBJ2-7; 7 bases map to TRBD2. Germline V lookup: CDR1 SGHAT, CDR2 FQNNGV. The junction had 6 bases not matched to a gene; V was cut back by 0 bases and J by 1 base. The CDR3 is 16 residues long.

This clone has only one observation. The gene calls are TRBV7-2 and TRBJ2-1; TRBD2 matches 7 bases. The CDR3 runs 19 residues. Germline V gene lookup returns CDR1 SGHTA and CDR2 FQGNSA. V gave up 5 bases and J gave up 8 bases; unmatched junction bases: 24. CDR3 sequence reads: CASSERGVWERGPMDEQFF. Here the CDR3 DNA reads TGTGCCAGCAGCGAGAGAGGTGTTTGGGAGCGGGGCCCCATGGATGAGCAGTTCTTC.

The chain joins TRBV5-1 to TRBJ1-2, with 9 bases fitting TRBD1. This CDR3 is built from 17 residues. The germline CDR1 and CDR2 sequences are SGHRS and YFSETQ. V lost 1 base and J lost 0; bases outside the gene matches: 7. The CDR3 coding sequence is TGCGCCAGCAGCTTGAGCGGGACAGGGCCCTCTAACTATGGCTACACCTTC. Its protein product is CASSLSGTGPSNYGYTF.

The genes are TRBV11-3 and TRBJ2-7, with D maybe TRBD1 (6 bases). The germline V and J ends were trimmed by 5 bases and 10 bases, with 18 bases remaining between them. The CDR3 is 13 amino acids. The germline gives CDR1 SGHNT, CDR2 YENEEA. Here the CDR3 DNA reads TGTGCCAGCAGCCCCTCTCCGGGACAACGCCAGTACTTC. Translated: CASSPSPGQRQYF.

This chain connects TRBV30 to TRBJ2-3, with D unclear. CDR3 length: 11 residues. The germline V gene has CDR1 GTSNPN and CDR2 SVGIG (reference sequence). Trimming removed 2 bases at V and 3 bases at J, with 3 bases between. The DNA for the CDR3 is TGTGCCTGGAGTCGTACAGATACGCAGTATTTT. This codes for CAWSRTDTQYF.